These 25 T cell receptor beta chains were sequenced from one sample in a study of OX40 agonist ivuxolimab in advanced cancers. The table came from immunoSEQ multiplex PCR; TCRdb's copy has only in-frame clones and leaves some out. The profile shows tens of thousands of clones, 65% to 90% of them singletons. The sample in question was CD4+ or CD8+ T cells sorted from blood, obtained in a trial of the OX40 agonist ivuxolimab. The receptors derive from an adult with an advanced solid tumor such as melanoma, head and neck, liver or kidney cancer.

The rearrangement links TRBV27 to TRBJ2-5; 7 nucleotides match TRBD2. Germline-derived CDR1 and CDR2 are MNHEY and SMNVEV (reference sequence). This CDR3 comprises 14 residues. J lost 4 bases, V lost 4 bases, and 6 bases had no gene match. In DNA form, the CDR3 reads TGTGCCAGCAGTTCAAGGGACTATCGAGAGACCCAGTACTTC. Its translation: CASSSRDYRETQYF.

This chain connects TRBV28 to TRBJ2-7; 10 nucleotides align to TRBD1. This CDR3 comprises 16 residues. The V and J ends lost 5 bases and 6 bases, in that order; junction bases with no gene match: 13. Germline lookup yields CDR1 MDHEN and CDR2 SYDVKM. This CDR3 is CASSSYGTGVLSEQYF. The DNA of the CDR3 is TGTGCCAGCAGTAGCTACGGGACAGGGGTTTTATCCGAGCAGTACTTC.

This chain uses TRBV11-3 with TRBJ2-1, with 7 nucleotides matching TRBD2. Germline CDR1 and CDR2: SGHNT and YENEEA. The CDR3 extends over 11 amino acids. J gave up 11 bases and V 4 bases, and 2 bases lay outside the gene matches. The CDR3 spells CASSSGTKQFF. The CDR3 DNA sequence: TGTGCCAGCAGCTCCGGGACTAAGCAGTTCTTC.

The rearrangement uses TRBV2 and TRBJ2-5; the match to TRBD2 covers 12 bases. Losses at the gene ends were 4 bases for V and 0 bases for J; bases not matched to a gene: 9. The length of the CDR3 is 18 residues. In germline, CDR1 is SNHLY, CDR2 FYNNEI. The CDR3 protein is CASSVRMTSGGDQETQYF. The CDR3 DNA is TGTGCCAGCAGTGTGAGGATGACTAGCGGGGGCGACCAAGAGACCCAGTACTTC.

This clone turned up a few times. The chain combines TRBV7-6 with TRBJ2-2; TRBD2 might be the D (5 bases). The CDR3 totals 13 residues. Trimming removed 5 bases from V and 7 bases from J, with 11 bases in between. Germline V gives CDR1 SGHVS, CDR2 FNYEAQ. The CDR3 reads CASSRRGGGELFF. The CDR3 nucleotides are TGTGCCAGCAGCCGCCGGGGTGGCGGGGAGCTGTTTTTT.

The CDR3, as DNA: TGCAGCGTTGAAGATCGAGTTCCTGAAGCTTTCTTT. Translation gives CSVEDRVPEAFF. This chain uses TRBV29-1 with TRBJ1-1, with D uncertain. Germline CDR1 reads SQVTM; CDR2 reads ANQGSEA. The CDR3 runs to 12 residues. V was cut by 0 bases and J by 6 bases, with 8 bases left in between.

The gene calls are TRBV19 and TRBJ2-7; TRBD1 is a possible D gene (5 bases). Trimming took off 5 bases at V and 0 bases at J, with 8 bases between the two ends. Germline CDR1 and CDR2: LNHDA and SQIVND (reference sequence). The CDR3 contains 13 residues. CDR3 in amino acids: CASSYRPSYEQYF. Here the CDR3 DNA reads TGTGCCAGTAGTTACAGGCCCTCCTACGAGCAGTACTTC.

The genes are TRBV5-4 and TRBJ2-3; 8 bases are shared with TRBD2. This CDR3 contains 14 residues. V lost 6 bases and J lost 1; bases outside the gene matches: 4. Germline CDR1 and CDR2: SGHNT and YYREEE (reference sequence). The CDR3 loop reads CASTPLAGTDTQYF. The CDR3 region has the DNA TGTGCCAGCACCCCACTAGCGGGCACAGATACGCAGTATTTT.

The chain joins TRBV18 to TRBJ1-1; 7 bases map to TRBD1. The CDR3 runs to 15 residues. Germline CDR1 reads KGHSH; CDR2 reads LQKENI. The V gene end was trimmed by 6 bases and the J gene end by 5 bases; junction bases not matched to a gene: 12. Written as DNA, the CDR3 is TGTGCCAGCTCCCTCGGACAGGCCACCGTGACTGAAGCTTTCTTT. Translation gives CASSLGQATVTEAFF. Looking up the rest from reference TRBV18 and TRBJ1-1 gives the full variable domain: NAGVMQNPRHLVRRRGQEARLRCSPMKGHSHVYWYRQLPEEGLKFMVYLQKENIIDESGMPKERFSAEFPKEGPSILRIQQVVRGDSAAYFCASSLGQATVTEAFFGQGTRLTVV.

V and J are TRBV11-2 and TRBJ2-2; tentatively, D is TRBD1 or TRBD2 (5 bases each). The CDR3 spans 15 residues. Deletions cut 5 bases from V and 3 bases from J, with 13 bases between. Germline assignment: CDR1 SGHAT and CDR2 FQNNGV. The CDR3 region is CASSPWGTDTGELFF. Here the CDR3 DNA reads TGTGCCAGCAGCCCCTGGGGGACGGACACCGGGGAGCTGTTTTTT.

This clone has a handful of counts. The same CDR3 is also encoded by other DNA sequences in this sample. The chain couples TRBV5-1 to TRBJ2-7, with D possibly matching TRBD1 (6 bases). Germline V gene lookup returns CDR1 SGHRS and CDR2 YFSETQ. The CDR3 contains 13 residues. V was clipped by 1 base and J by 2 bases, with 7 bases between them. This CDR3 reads CASSLQGPYEQYF. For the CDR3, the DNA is TGCGCCAGCAGCTTGCAGGGGCCCTACGAGCAGTACTTC.

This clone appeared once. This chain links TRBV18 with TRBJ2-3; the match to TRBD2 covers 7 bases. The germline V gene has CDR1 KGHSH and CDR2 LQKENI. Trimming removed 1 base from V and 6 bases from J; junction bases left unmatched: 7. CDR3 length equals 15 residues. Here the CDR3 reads CASSPLSGGGDTQYF. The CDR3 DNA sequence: TGTGCCAGCTCACCACTGTCGGGAGGTGGTGATACGCAGTATTTT.

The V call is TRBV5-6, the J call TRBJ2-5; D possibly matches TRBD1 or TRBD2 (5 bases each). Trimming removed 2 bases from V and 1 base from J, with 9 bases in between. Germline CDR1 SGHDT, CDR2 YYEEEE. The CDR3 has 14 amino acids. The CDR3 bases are TGTGCCAGCAGCTTCAGGGACCCCCAAGAGACCCAGTACTTC. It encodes CASSFRDPQETQYF.

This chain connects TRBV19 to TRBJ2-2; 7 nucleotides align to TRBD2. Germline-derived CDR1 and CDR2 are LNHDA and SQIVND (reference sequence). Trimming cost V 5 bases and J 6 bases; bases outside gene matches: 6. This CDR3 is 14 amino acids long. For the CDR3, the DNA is TGTGCCAGTAGTTCCTCTACTAGCGCCGGGGAGCTGTTTTTT. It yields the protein CASSSSTSAGELFF.

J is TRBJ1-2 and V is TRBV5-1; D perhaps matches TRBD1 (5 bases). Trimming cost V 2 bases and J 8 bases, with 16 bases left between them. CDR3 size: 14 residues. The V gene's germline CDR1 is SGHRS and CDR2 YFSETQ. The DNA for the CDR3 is TGCGCCAGCAGCTTCCGGGACCCCATAGAGGGCTACACCTTC. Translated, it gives CASSFRDPIEGYTF.

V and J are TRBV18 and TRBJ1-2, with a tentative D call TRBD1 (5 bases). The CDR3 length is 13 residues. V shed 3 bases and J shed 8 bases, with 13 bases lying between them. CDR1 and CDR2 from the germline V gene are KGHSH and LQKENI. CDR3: CASSPGQSYGYTF. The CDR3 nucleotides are TGTGCCAGCTCACCGGGGCAGTCCTACGGCTACACCTTC.

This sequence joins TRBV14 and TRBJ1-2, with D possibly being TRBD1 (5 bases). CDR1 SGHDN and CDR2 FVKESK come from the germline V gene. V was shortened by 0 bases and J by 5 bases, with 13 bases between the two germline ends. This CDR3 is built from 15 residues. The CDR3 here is CASSQDGASAYGYTF. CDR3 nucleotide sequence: TGTGCCAGCAGCCAAGATGGGGCGTCAGCTTATGGCTACACCTTC.

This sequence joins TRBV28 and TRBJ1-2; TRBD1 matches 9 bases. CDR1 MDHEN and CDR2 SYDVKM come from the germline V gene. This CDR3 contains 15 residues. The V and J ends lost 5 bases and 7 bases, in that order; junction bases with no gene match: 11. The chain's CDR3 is CASSRTGGDPFGYTF. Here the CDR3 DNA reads TGTGCCAGCAGTAGAACAGGGGGCGACCCCTTTGGCTACACCTTC.

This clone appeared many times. The CDR3 is CAISESRDTNYGYTF. For the CDR3, the DNA is TGTGCCATCAGTGAGTCGAGGGACACTAACTATGGCTACACCTTC. This rearrangement joins TRBV10-3 to TRBJ1-2; tentatively, D is TRBD1 (6 bases). Looked up from germline, CDR1 is ENHRY and CDR2 is SYGVKD. The CDR3 is made up of 15 amino acids. V lost 0 bases, J lost 0 bases, and 8 bases lay in between.

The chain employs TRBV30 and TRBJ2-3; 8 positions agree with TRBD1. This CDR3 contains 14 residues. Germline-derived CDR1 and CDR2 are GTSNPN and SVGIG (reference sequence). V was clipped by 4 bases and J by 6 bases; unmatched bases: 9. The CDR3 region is CAWKMDRALDTQYF. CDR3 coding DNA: TGTGCCTGGAAGATGGACAGGGCTTTGGATACGCAGTATTTT.

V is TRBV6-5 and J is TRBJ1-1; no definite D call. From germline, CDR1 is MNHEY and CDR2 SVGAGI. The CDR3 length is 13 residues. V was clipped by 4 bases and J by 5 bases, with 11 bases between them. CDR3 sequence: CASSWMVETEAFF. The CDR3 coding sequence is TGTGCCAGCAGTTGGATGGTAGAGACTGAAGCTTTCTTT.

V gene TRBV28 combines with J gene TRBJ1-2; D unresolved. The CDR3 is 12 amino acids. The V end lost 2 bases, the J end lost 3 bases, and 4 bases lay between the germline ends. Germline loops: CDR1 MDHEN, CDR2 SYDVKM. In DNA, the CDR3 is TGTGCCAGCAGTTTAATCGACTATGGCTACACCTTC. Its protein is CASSLIDYGYTF.

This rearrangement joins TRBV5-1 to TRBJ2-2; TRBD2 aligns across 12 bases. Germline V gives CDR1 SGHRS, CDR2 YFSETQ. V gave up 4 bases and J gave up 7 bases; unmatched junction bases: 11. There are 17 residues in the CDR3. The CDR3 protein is CASSRTSSGRADGELFF. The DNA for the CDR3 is TGCGCCAGCAGCCGTACCTCTAGCGGGAGGGCCGACGGGGAGCTGTTTTTT.

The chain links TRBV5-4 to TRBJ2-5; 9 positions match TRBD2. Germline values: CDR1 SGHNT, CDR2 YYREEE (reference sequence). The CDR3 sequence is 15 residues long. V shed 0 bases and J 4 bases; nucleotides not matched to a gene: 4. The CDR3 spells CASSLDGGRGETQYF. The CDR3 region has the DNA TGTGCCAGCAGCTTGGATGGCGGGAGGGGAGAGACCCAGTACTTC.

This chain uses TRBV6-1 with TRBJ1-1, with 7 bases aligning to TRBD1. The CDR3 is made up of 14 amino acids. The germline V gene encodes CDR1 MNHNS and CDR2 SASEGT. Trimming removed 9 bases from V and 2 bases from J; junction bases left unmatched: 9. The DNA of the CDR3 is TGTGCCAGTACCTGGGACAGAATCAACACTGAAGCTTTCTTT. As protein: CASTWDRINTEAFF.